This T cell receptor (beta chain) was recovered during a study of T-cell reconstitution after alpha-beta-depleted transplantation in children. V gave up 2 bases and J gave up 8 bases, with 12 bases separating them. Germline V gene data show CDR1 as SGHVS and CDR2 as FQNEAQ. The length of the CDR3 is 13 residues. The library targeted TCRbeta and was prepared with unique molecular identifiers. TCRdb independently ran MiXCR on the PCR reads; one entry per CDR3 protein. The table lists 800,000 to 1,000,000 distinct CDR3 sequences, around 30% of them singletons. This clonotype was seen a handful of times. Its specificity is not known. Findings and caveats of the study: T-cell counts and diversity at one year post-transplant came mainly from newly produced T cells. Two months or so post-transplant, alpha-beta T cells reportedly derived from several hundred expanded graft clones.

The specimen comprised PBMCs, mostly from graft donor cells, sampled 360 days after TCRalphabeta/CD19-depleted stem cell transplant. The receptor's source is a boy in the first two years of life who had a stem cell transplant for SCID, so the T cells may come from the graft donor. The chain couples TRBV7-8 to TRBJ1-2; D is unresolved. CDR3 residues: CASSLWETEGYTF. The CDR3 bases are TGTGCCAGCAGCTTATGGGAGACTGAAGGCTACACCTTC.